Listed below are T cell receptor beta chains from one sample, sequenced in a study of metastatic and nonmetastatic thyroid tumors. TCRdb called clones again from the PCR reads with MiXCR. In the table there are around 18,000 clones, roughly 13% of which are singletons. The specimen was blood. The receptors come from a female donor with papillary thyroid cancer or a benign thyroid nodule (not recorded which). Some clones in this sample may be carry-over from other donors' samples. Each CDR3 is given with its conserved first and last residue. D genes are given only for firm matches. Clone size, where shown, is once, few, many, or a class for clones that have expanded.

j_call v_call clone_size d_call cdr3_aa cdr3_nt
TRBJ2-5 TRBV6-1 few TRBD1 CASSRPGTGKGETQYF TGTGCCAGCAGTAGACCCGGGACAGGGAAGGGAGAGACCCAGTACTTC
TRBJ2-3 TRBV7-3 . TRBD2 CASSPAGGADTQYF TGTGCCAGCAGCCCAGCGGGGGGGGCAGATACGCAGTATTTT
TRBJ2-4 TRBV28 many . CASRSRWAKNIQYF TGTGCCAGCAGGTCGAGATGGGCCAAAAACATTCAGTACTTC
TRBJ2-1 TRBV5-1 . . CASSLLERGNEQFF TGCGCCAGCAGCTTGTTGGAACGGGGAAATGAGCAGTTCTTC
TRBJ1-2 TRBV2 few TRBD1 CASYPGQGAQRCYTF TGTGCCAGCTATCCGGGACAGGGGGCTCAGAGGTGCTACACCTTC
TRBJ2-7 TRBV25-1 many TRBD1 CASSEYLTGGGEQYF TGTGCCAGCAGTGAATATCTCACAGGGGGCGGAGAGCAGTACTTC
TRBJ2-5 TRBV7-9 many TRBD2 CASSLMASGGAETQYF TGTGCCAGCAGCTTAATGGCTAGCGGGGGGGCAGAGACCCAGTACTTC
TRBJ2-1 TRBV4-1 . TRBD2 CASSQEGTSGSSIGNEQFF TGCGCCAGCAGCCAAGAGGGAACTAGCGGGAGTAGTATAGGGAATGAGCAGTTCTTC
TRBJ2-5 TRBV6-2/TRBV6-3 . TRBD2 CASIYGGGGGTQYF TGTGCCAGCATTTACGGCGGGGGAGGAGGTACCCAGTACTTC
TRBJ1-3 TRBV5-1 many . CASSQAGSGNTIYF TGCGCCAGCAGCCAAGCAGGGTCTGGAAACACCATATATTTT
TRBJ2-1 TRBV6-1 medium-sized . CASSPQSGWHNEQFF TGTGCCAGCAGTCCCCAGTCCGGGTGGCACAATGAGCAGTTCTTC
TRBJ1-1 TRBV28 many . CASSLRPGQQNTEAFF TGTGCCAGCAGCCTACGTCCGGGACAACAGAACACTGAAGCTTTCTTT
TRBJ2-5 TRBV29-1 many . CSVRMGGLETQYF TGCAGCGTTAGGATGGGGGGTCTTGAGACCCAGTACTTC
TRBJ1-5 TRBV27 many TRBD1 CASGTRQGAQPQHF TGTGCCAGCGGGACGAGACAGGGTGCTCAGCCCCAGCATTTT
TRBJ2-7 TRBV24-1 large . CAHTGLHFSYEQYF TGTGCCCACACCGGGTTACACTTTTCCTACGAGCAGTACTTC
TRBJ2-7 TRBV13 medium-sized . CASSLGHPSYEQYF TGTGCCAGCAGCTTAGGGCATCCCTCCTACGAGCAGTACTTC
TRBJ1-1 TRBV6-2/TRBV6-3 medium-sized . CASSWETLGTEAFF TGTGCCAGCTCGTGGGAGACCTTGGGCACTGAAGCTTTCTTT
TRBJ1-2 TRBV7-9 many . CASSLAFNGRYGYTF TGTGCCAGCAGCTTAGCGTTTAACGGAAGATATGGCTACACCTTC
TRBJ1-1 TRBV20-1 many . CSARDRSEQKAFF TGCAGTGCTAGAGATCGGTCGGAACAGAAAGCTTTCTTT